These T cell receptor beta chains were read from a single sample in a study of neoadjuvant anti-PD-1 for oral cavity cancer. Method: immunoSEQ multiplex PCR; TCRdb's copy keeps in-frame clones and lacks some. The sample lists around 14,000 clones; about three quarters were seen once. This specimen consisted of PBMCs, obtained after nivolumab (anti-PD-1) treatment. The origin of the receptors is a person aged 40 to 85 with oral cavity squamous cell carcinoma. Both conserved end residues are part of each CDR3. A D gene is named only where the DNA matches it firmly. Size is omitted from some rows. Given values are once, few, many or a class for expanded clones.

clone_size,j_call,d_call,v_call,cdr3_aa,cdr3_nt
-,TRBJ2-2,-,TRBV19,CASSMRENTGELFF,TGTGCCAGTAGTATGCGGGAGAACACCGGGGAGCTGTTTTTT
-,TRBJ2-7,-,TRBV6-6,CASSYSEYEQYF,TGTGCCAGCAGTTACTCGGAATACGAGCAGTACTTC
-,TRBJ2-7,TRBD1,TRBV7-9,CASSLGTGNNEQYF,TGTGCCAGCAGCCTAGGGACAGGGAACAACGAGCAGTACTTC
few,TRBJ2-3,-,TRBV19,CASSKGAFGTGVVTDTQYF,TGTGCCAGTAGTAAGGGTGCTTTTGGGACGGGAGTGGTCACAGATACGCAGTATTTT
-,TRBJ1-5,TRBD1,TRBV29-1,CSVSPGTGNQPQHF,TGCAGCGTTTCCCCCGGGACAGGGAATCAGCCCCAGCATTTT
-,TRBJ2-7,-,TRBV6-1,CASSDKQSNEQYF,TGTGCCAGCAGTGACAAACAGTCGAATGAGCAGTACTTC
-,TRBJ2-2,-,TRBV7-7,CASSPAGISGGELFF,TGTGCTAGCAGCCCGGCCGGGATCTCTGGCGGGGAGCTGTTTTTT
-,TRBJ2-7,TRBD1,TRBV5-1,CASSLTGGANAYEQYF,TGCGCCAGCAGCTTGACAGGGGGTGCCAATGCCTACGAGCAGTACTTC
once,TRBJ1-4,-,TRBV10-2,CASSESTEKLFF,TGCGCCAGCAGTGAGTCGACCGAAAAACTGTTTTTT
-,TRBJ2-1,TRBD2,TRBV9,CASSPRLAGDEQFF,TGTGCCAGCAGCCCCCGACTAGCGGGAGATGAGCAGTTCTTC
-,TRBJ2-5,TRBD1,TRBV30,CAWSWVRGLGETQYF,TGTGCCTGGAGTTGGGTCAGGGGGCTTGGTGAGACCCAGTACTTC
-,TRBJ2-3,TRBD2,TRBV27,CASSQAGRWGDTQYF,TGTGCCAGCTCCCAAGCGGGAAGGTGGGGAGATACGCAGTATTTT
-,TRBJ2-1,TRBD1,TRBV5-1,CASSRQGGYNEQFF,TGCGCCAGCAGCCGACAGGGCGGCTACAATGAGCAGTTCTTC
-,TRBJ2-1,-,TRBV7-6,CASSSVLVRSYNEQFF,TGTGCCAGCAGCAGCGTACTAGTTAGGTCCTACAATGAGCAGTTCTTC
-,TRBJ2-1,-,TRBV28,CASSGGLAAWVDEQFF,TGTGCCAGCAGCGGGGGGCTAGCGGCGTGGGTGGATGAGCAGTTCTTC
-,TRBJ1-4,TRBD1,TRBV6-5,CASRYRGRDEKLFF,TGTGCCAGCAGATACAGGGGGCGCGATGAAAAACTGTTTTTT